This TCR beta chain was retrieved from a study of beta chain features in type 1 diabetes (dated by TCRdb to 2016 to 2019). About the study as a whole: Mean age, gender distribution, total cell number and subset yield did not differ between patients and healthy donors. Across all samples, fewer than 110,000,000 sorted cells were examined, and cell number per subset correlated strongly with RNA yield. In the study, TCRB repertoires of sorted circulating CD4+ T cell subsets from recently diagnosed type 1 diabetes patients were compared with those of matched healthy donors. Whereas all 30 or so donors provided naive and central memory subsets, regulatory and stem cell-like memory subsets were isolated from just 8 patients and roughly 8 healthy donors. Beyond this particular receptor, the publication reports: Patients with type 1 diabetes made fewer insertions and deleted more nucleotides at VDJ recombination sites, implying thymic rearrangement abnormalities. Because cDNA was sequenced instead of genomic DNA, highly expressing activated cells could be over-represented, though the groups showed no difference in activation or CD3 levels. Type 1 diabetes patients showed a moderate but significant shortening of TCRB CDR3 length in all four CD4+ subsets. Naive, central memory and regulatory TCRB repertoires appeared to be more similar among patients than among healthy donors. PCR might favor shorter templates, but patient and control samples were amplified and corrected together, so any skew would affect both groups equally. Only small numbers of individuals were included in the HLA sub-analyses, which left unresolved whether HLA type had any influence on TCRB rearrangement.

This clone has just one count. Its antigen remains undetermined. The sample holds no much larger clone one base away, and base qualities are not on file. From each donor, a single peripheral blood sample of about 100 mL on average was drawn into heparinised tubes. Naive, central memory, regulatory and stem cell-like memory CD4+ T cells were sorted on a BD FACSAria II using a panel including CD45RO, CCR7, CD25, CD127, CD95 and CD27. Purity was above 95% for every sorted population. PBMCs were isolated right away by Lymphoprep density gradient centrifugation and were stained directly, without culture. Samples were stained and sorted in pairs, with one healthy donor and one patient per experiment, so that batch effects were minimized. Relative to germline, V is missing 5 bases and J is missing 4 bases, with 4 bases of the junction outside any gene match. Based on the germline V gene, the CDR1 and CDR2 sequences are SGHDT and YYEEEE. The CDR3 has 14 amino acids, counting the end cysteine and phenylalanine. Of all the DNA, just the CDR3 is kept, 42 bases in frame from base 1.

The entire amount of isolated RNA was reverse transcribed using the High Capacity cDNA Reverse Transcription Kit, so the sequenced TCRB transcripts were expressed ones. Deep immunoSEQ sequencing was performed on naive, central memory and regulatory T cell samples, with an average of around 3.5 million total reads per sample. Sorted cells were lysed in RLT buffer and RNA was extracted with DNase-treated RNeasy Micro or Mini kits, depending on cell number. Each cell subset was processed separately to prevent cross-contamination, with patient and healthy donor samples processed together. The immunoSEQ multiplex PCR was used to amplify TCRB sequences from cDNA, yielding 87-bp fragments that span the CDR3 region. Sequencing of the amplicons was performed on the Illumina HiSeq platform. On the authors' methods: PCR bias was corrected computationally using synthetic template baselines, and reads within Hamming distance 2 were collapsed, with unmergeable singletons discarded. By aligning reads against IMGT, V, D and J genes, CDR3 length, and insertions or deletions at six rearrangement sites were assigned. Within each subset, clonotype counts were normalized to sorted cell number, and only after that were true diversity and Gini coefficients computed with the tcR R package. The overlap coefficient, calculated on TCRB nucleotide sequences, was used to measure repertoire sharing. TCRdb limited this immuneACCESS table to in-frame rearrangements with V and J called. A share of clones is missing; checked studies link under half to unresolved V genes, and the rest is unexplained. The D gene and trimming were derived from the DNA, and the V and J assignments and clone size from that table. The sample table lists about 220,000 clones, roughly a tenth of them with a count of one. The ten largest clones capture roughly 1.3% of the sample.

Rearrangement joined TRBV5-6 to TRBJ2-3; TRBD2 lines up with 10 middle nucleotides. This clonotype was sampled from a man between 18 and 29 years old in good health. Sequenced input: central memory CD4+ T cells from blood. The sequenced DNA is TGTGCCAGCAGGGAAGCGGGAGGGCCAGATACGCAGTATTTT. The encoded protein is CASREAGGPDTQYF. This CDR3, with the reference TRBV5-6 and TRBJ2-3 proteins standing in past its ends, gives the full variable domain DAGVTQSPTHLIKTRGQQVTLRCSPKSGHDTVSWYQQALGQGPQFIFQYYEEEERQRGNFPDRFSGHQFPNYSSELNVNALLLGDSALYLCASREAGGPDTQYFGPGTRLTVL.